Each of the 10 T cell receptor beta chains below was sequenced from the same sample in a study of vaccination effects on CD4 cells after COVID-19. The antigens of these receptors remain unknown. Only in-frame clones appear in the TCRdb table, and some are missing; sequencing was by immunoSEQ multiplex PCR. The sample holds under 45,000 clones, under 85% seen once. Viral peptide pools were used in the ViraFEST assay to expand antigen-specific CD4+ T cells, and sequencing came afterward. Following culture for approximately 11 days, CD4+ T cells were isolated. Vaccine recipients lacked prior SARS-CoV-2 infection and had negative nucleocapsid antibodies. This sample comprised CD4+ T cells from PBMCs cultured with HCoV-NL63 spike peptides, obtained before COVID-19 vaccination. These receptor sequences come from a human donor who received a COVID-19 vaccine.

The chain is built from TRBV3-1 (or the pseudogene TRBV3-2) and TRBJ2-1; 7 bases line up with TRBD2. This CDR3 spans 14 amino acids. The germline gives CDR1 LGHDT, CDR2 YNNKEL (reference sequence). The V gene end was trimmed by 6 bases and the J gene end by 2 bases; junction bases not matched to a gene: 4. The CDR3 region is CASSGGVAYNEQFF. CDR3 in DNA: TGTGCCAGCAGTGGGGGGGTAGCCTACAATGAGCAGTTCTTC.

J is TRBJ2-3 and V is TRBV5-5, with 12 bases matching TRBD2. The CDR3 sequence is 15 residues long. After removal of 4 bases from V and 4 bases from J, the junction contained 4 bases not matched to a gene. Per germline, CDR1 SGHKS and CDR2 YYEKEE (reference sequence). The CDR3: CASSASGGVADTQYF. CDR3 DNA sequence: TGTGCCAGCAGCGCTAGCGGGGGGGTGGCAGATACGCAGTATTTT.

The chain links TRBV11-2 to TRBJ2-7; D unresolved. Germline-derived CDR1 and CDR2 are SGHAT and FQNNGV. V was pared by 5 bases and J by 3 bases, with 14 bases between. The CDR3 totals 14 residues. DNA for the CDR3: TGTGCCAGCAGCAGAGACGGTCACCTCTACGAGCAGTACGTC. Protein product: CASSRDGHLYEQYV.

V and J are TRBV3-1 (or the pseudogene TRBV3-2) and TRBJ1-1; D might be TRBD1 (5 bases). Per the germline V gene, CDR1 is LGHDT and CDR2 is YNNKEL (reference sequence). The CDR3 loop spans 14 amino acids. V lost 5 bases to trimming and J lost 5 bases, with 15 bases between them. CDR3 region: CASSVRRTPTEAFF. CDR3 bases: TGTGCCAGCAGCGTACGACGGACACCTACTGAAGCTTTCTTT.

The chain carries TRBV5-8 and TRBJ2-3, with 9 bases identical to TRBD1. CDR1 and CDR2 from the germline V gene are SGHTS and YDEGEE. The length of the CDR3 is 16 residues. J lost 0 bases, V lost 4 bases, and 6 bases had no gene match. The CDR3 region is CASSVWTGASTDTQYF. Here the CDR3 DNA reads TGTGCCAGCAGCGTGTGGACAGGGGCTAGCACAGATACGCAGTATTTT.

The CDR3 bases are TGTGCCAGCAGTTTGAGGGATTTCAACATTCAGTACTTC. Translating gives CASSLRDFNIQYF. This rearrangement joins TRBV12-3 or TRBV12-4 to TRBJ2-4, with D tentatively TRBD2 (5 bases). Trimming left V 3 bases short and J 7 bases short, with 10 bases between. This CDR3 is built from 13 residues.

This clone was seen just once. The V gene is TRBV6-2 or TRBV6-3, the J gene TRBJ1-1; D is unclear. This CDR3 region has 15 residues. Trimming shortened V by 2 bases and J by 0 bases, and 10 bases separated the two germline ends. Germline V gene data show CDR1 as MNHEY and CDR2 as SVGEGT. The CDR3 reads CASSYPPIVNTEAFF. The CDR3 nucleotides are TGTGCCAGCAGTTACCCACCTATCGTGAACACTGAAGCTTTCTTT.

The gene calls are TRBV15 and TRBJ2-2; D is ambiguous. This CDR3 has 17 amino acids. V shed 0 bases and J shed 2 bases, with 13 bases lying between them. Looked up from germline, CDR1 is LNHNV and CDR2 is YYDKDF (reference sequence). In nucleotides, the CDR3 is TGTGCCACCAGCAGAGATAGTACAGCTCGAAACACCGGGGAGCTGTTTTTT. Translating it yields CATSRDSTARNTGELFF.

This clone is a singleton in its sample. The V and J genes are TRBV4-2 and TRBJ2-5; maybe TRBD2 (6 bases). This CDR3 is built from 15 residues. Germline V gene sequence: CDR1 LGHNA, CDR2 YNFKEQ. The V and J ends lost 1 base and 2 bases respectively, with 11 bases between them. DNA for the CDR3: TGTGCCAGCAGCCAAGCCGGGGGACTTCAAGAGACCCAGTACTTC. Its protein product is CASSQAGGLQETQYF.

The gene calls are TRBV2 and TRBJ2-2, with D maybe TRBD2 (5 bases). Germline V gene sequence: CDR1 SNHLY, CDR2 FYNNEI. The V and J ends lost 10 bases and 2 bases respectively, with 17 bases between them. The CDR3 extends over 15 amino acids. CDR3 sequence: CATSVRGANTGELFF. The CDR3 nucleotides read TGTGCCACCTCGGTACGGGGAGCAAACACCGGGGAGCTGTTTTTT.